These 29 T cell receptor beta chains originate from one sample sequenced in a study of blood T cells in healthy people across ages. A sample-barcoded 5' primer and a J-beta primer mix were used in a second PCR of roughly 7 to 11 cycles. TCRdb re-analysed the 5' RACE reads in MiXCR, keeping a single row per CDR3 protein. Among fewer than 900,000 distinct CDR3 sequences listed, roughly 41% were seen once. Sequences were obtained from blood. These receptor sequences come from a woman aged 55-75 years in good health.

The rearrangement links TRBV20-1 to TRBJ2-7; D may be TRBD2 (6 bases). CDR1 and CDR2 from the germline V gene are DFQATT and SNEGSKA (reference sequence). V was cut by 5 bases and J by 0 bases, with 14 bases left in between. The CDR3 length is 14 residues. CDR3 in amino acids: CSAPSRGSSYEQYF. The CDR3 nucleotides read TGCAGTGCTCCTAGCCGGGGGAGCTCCTACGAGCAGTACTTC.

This chain connects TRBV5-1 to TRBJ2-5; TRBD1 matches 8 bases. Germline CDR1 reads SGHRS; CDR2 reads YFSETQ. J lost 4 bases, V lost 3 bases, and 8 bases had no gene match. The CDR3 runs 15 residues. CDR3 loop: CASSSWDRRGETQYF. CDR3 coding DNA: TGCGCCAGCAGCTCGTGGGACAGGCGGGGAGAGACCCAGTACTTC. Together with reference TRBV5-1 and TRBJ2-5, the CDR3 gives the full variable domain: KAGVTQTPRYLIKTRGQQVTLSCSPISGHRSVSWYQQTPGQGLQFLFEYFSETQRNKGNFPGRFSGRQFSNSRSEMNVSTLELGDSALYLCASSSWDRRGETQYFGPGTRLLVL.

This clonotype was seen just once. For the CDR3, the DNA is TGTGCCAGCAGTCCTCAGGCATCCCGAGAAAAACTGTTTTTT. As protein: CASSPQASREKLFF. The rearrangement uses TRBV6-5 and TRBJ1-4; D not certain. This CDR3 is built from 14 residues. Trimming removed 5 bases at V and 8 bases at J, with 15 bases between. From germline, CDR1 is MNHEY and CDR2 SVGAGI.

This clonotype was seen more than once but under ten times. J is TRBJ1-2 and V is TRBV20-1; D possibly corresponds to TRBD1 (5 bases). Looked up from germline, CDR1 is DFQATT and CDR2 is SNEGSKA (reference sequence). The CDR3 consists of 12 residues. V was pared by 3 bases and J by 4 bases, with 9 bases between. This chain's CDR3 is CSASQGSYGYTF. The DNA of the CDR3 is TGCAGTGCTAGTCAGGGTTCCTATGGCTACACCTTC.

This chain links TRBV20-1 with TRBJ2-3, with 8 bases matching TRBD1. Germline CDR1 reads DFQATT; CDR2 reads SNEGSKA (reference sequence). V dropped 5 bases and J dropped 5; count of bases not matched to a gene: 9. This CDR3 comprises 14 residues. The CDR3 reads CSALRTGWIDTQYF. CDR3 sequence (DNA): TGCAGTGCTCTCCGGACAGGGTGGATAGATACGCAGTATTTT.

The V call is TRBV3-1, the J call TRBJ2-3, with D possibly being TRBD1 (6 bases). Trimming left V 4 bases short and J 1 base short, with 18 bases between. The CDR3 spans 17 residues. Germline V gene data show CDR1 as LGHDT and CDR2 as YNNKEL (reference sequence). The CDR3 spells CASSPNHRDKRTDTQYF. DNA of the CDR3: TGTGCCAGCAGCCCTAACCACCGGGACAAACGCACAGATACGCAGTATTTT.

V usage is TRBV20-1 and J usage is TRBJ1-1; D is possibly TRBD1 (5 bases). Trimming shortened V by 0 bases and J by 1 base, and 21 bases separated the two germline ends. Germline CDR1 and CDR2: DFQATT and SNEGSKA (reference sequence). This CDR3 spans 18 amino acids. This chain's CDR3 is CSARDPIRVRGGNTEAFF. The CDR3 coding sequence is TGCAGTGCTAGAGATCCTATCCGCGTACGGGGGGGGAACACTGAAGCTTTCTTT.

This clonotype came up a few times. The gene calls are TRBV7-9 and TRBJ2-7, with 11 positions matching TRBD2. The assigned J gene may be wrong: the sequence end matches TRBJ2-5 better. The CDR3 is made up of 14 amino acids. Germline V CDR1 and CDR2: SEHNR, FQNEAQ (reference sequence). The CDR3: CASSTLAGDETQYF. In DNA form, the CDR3 reads TGTGCCAGCAGCACACTAGCGGGAGATGAGACCCAGTACTTC.

The V gene is TRBV6-1, the J gene TRBJ2-4, with 11 positions matching TRBD1. Trimming took 8 bases from V and 8 from J; bases not matched to a gene: 5. The CDR3 spans 13 residues. Looked up from germline, CDR1 is MNHNS and CDR2 is SASEGT. This CDR3 is CASGQGARDIQYF. The CDR3 nucleotides are TGTGCCAGCGGACAGGGGGCGAGAGACATTCAGTACTTC.

This clonotype appeared a few times. The chain employs TRBV20-1 and TRBJ2-1; D perhaps matches TRBD2 (5 bases). This CDR3 is built from 16 residues. Between the trimmed V and J ends, which lost 0 bases and 0 bases, there was a span of 12 bases. CDR1 is DFQATT, CDR2 SNEGSKA, per germline (reference sequence). CDR3 loop: CSARDPTTSSYNEQFF. As DNA, the CDR3 is TGCAGTGCTAGAGACCCGACTACGAGCTCCTACAATGAGCAGTTCTTC.

Only a few counts were recorded for this clonotype. The rearrangement uses TRBV20-1 and TRBJ2-1, with D maybe TRBD1 (6 bases). V dropped 2 bases and J dropped 6 bases, with 8 bases sitting between them. The V gene's germline CDR1 is DFQATT and CDR2 SNEGSKA (reference sequence). CDR3 size: 12 residues. The CDR3 sequence is CSARWGPNEQFF. The CDR3 DNA sequence: TGCAGTGCTAGATGGGGGCCCAATGAGCAGTTCTTC.

This clonotype was picked up a small number of times. The chain is built from TRBV18 and TRBJ1-1, with D hard to call. The V gene's germline CDR1 is KGHSH and CDR2 LQKENI. V was trimmed by 3 bases and J by 0 bases, leaving 5 bases between them. The CDR3 has 13 amino acids. Here the CDR3 reads CASSPSMNTEAFF. For the CDR3, the DNA is TGTGCCAGCTCACCTAGCATGAACACTGAAGCTTTCTTT. Variable domain in full (rest from reference TRBV18 and TRBJ1-1): NAGVMQNPRHLVRRRGQEARLRCSPMKGHSHVYWYRQLPEEGLKFMVYLQKENIIDESGMPKERFSAEFPKEGPSILRIQQVVRGDSAAYFCASSPSMNTEAFFGQGTRLTVV.

This chain connects TRBV10-2 to TRBJ2-5, with 10 positions matching TRBD1. The end of the DNA aligns better with TRBJ2-7, so the J call may be wrong. The CDR3 totals 14 residues. In germline, CDR1 is WSHSY, CDR2 SAAADI. CDR3 region: CASSESGQGNEQYF. The CDR3 DNA reads TGCGCCAGCAGTGAGTCGGGACAGGGGAACGAGCAGTACTTC.

This clonotype came up a few times. This sequence joins TRBV20-1 and TRBJ1-4; tentative D call: TRBD1 (5 bases). The CDR3 is made up of 13 amino acids. Germline V gene lookup returns CDR1 DFQATT and CDR2 SNEGSKA (reference sequence). V lost 2 bases to trimming and J lost 8 bases, with 12 bases between them. The CDR3: CSARLPGGEKLFF. Here the CDR3 DNA reads TGCAGTGCTAGACTTCCCGGGGGGGAAAAACTGTTTTTT.

The table lists this clonotype with many counts. This sequence joins TRBV7-3 and TRBJ2-7; 11 nucleotides agree with TRBD2. J lost 6 bases, V lost 0 bases, and 1 base had no gene match. Germline V CDR1 and CDR2: SGHTA, FQGTGA. The CDR3 sequence is 14 residues long. The CDR3 DNA sequence: TGTGCCAGCAGCTTAACTAGCGGGGGGGCCGAGCAGTACTTC. Amino acid sequence: CASSLTSGGAEQYF.

This chain connects TRBV20-1 to TRBJ2-1; 13 bases map to TRBD2. Trimming removed 2 bases from V and 3 bases from J; junction bases left unmatched: 7. The CDR3 is 17 residues long. The V gene's germline CDR1 is DFQATT and CDR2 SNEGSKA (reference sequence). In DNA form, the CDR3 reads TGCAGTGCTAGATTTGTGACTAGCGGGGGGTACTACAATGAGCAGTTCTTC. Amino acid sequence: CSARFVTSGGYYNEQFF.

The rearrangement joins TRBV29-1 to TRBJ2-5, with TRBD1 matching 10 bases. The CDR3 is 15 amino acids. Unmatched junction bases numbered 19, after V lost 7 bases and J lost 11 bases. Looked up from germline, CDR1 is SQVTM and CDR2 is ANQGSEA. In nucleotides, the CDR3 is TGCAGCGCCACCCGGTTTTGGACAGGGGGAAATGAGCAGTACTTC. It is translated as CSATRFWTGGNEQYF.

V and J are TRBV7-9 and TRBJ2-1; D uncertain. The germline V gene encodes CDR1 SEHNR and CDR2 FQNEAQ (reference sequence). V gave up 5 bases and J gave up 6 bases, with 14 bases separating them. This CDR3 spans 14 amino acids. DNA for the CDR3: TGTGCCAGCAGCCCCCCGGGTCCCGGCAATGAGCAGTTCTTC. Its translation: CASSPPGPGNEQFF.

Here the CDR3 reads CSARDGRAYNEQYF. The CDR3 coding sequence is TGCAGTGCTAGAGATGGGAGGGCCTACAATGAGCAGTACTTC. The rearrangement links TRBV20-1 to TRBJ2-1, with 7 bases fitting TRBD2. The J call may be mistaken, given a closer DNA end match to TRBJ2-7. The CDR3 runs 14 residues. CDR1 and CDR2 from the germline V gene are DFQATT and SNEGSKA (reference sequence).

The chain employs TRBV20-1 and TRBJ2-6; D not certain. V lost 6 bases and J lost 0, with 9 bases in between. CDR1 is DFQATT and CDR2 is SNEGSKA in the germline V gene (reference sequence). The CDR3 is 14 amino acids. Written as DNA, the CDR3 is TGCAGTGCCATCAGCCTCTCTGGGGCCAACGTCCTGACTTTC. This translates into CSAISLSGANVLTF.

This chain connects TRBV10-2 to TRBJ1-2; perhaps TRBD1 as D (5 bases). Germline V CDR1 and CDR2: WSHSY, SAAADI. CDR3 length: 13 amino acids. The germline V and J ends were trimmed by 6 bases and 7 bases, with 15 bases remaining between them. CDR3 DNA: TGCGCCAGCAGAGGGACGGGTTCGGGTGGCTACACCTTC. Protein: CASRGTGSGGYTF.

This chain joins TRBV5-1 and TRBJ2-2, with 7 bases aligning to TRBD1. Germline CDR1 SGHRS, CDR2 YFSETQ. V lost 4 bases and J lost 6; bases outside the gene matches: 9. CDR3 length: 15 amino acids. Written as DNA, the CDR3 is TGCGCCAGCAGCCCTGGGACAGACGGAGCCGGGGAGCTGTTTTTT. Its protein is CASSPGTDGAGELFF. The full variable domain, in which reference TRBV5-1 and TRBJ2-2 provide the parts outside the CDR3, is KAGVTQTPRYLIKTRGQQVTLSCSPISGHRSVSWYQQTPGQGLQFLFEYFSETQRNKGNFPGRFSGRQFSNSRSEMNVSTLELGDSALYLCASSPGTDGAGELFFGEGSRLTVL.

This clonotype was seen just once. The chain recombines TRBV28 with TRBJ2-7, with D uncertain. The CDR3 consists of 16 residues. The germline gives CDR1 MDHEN, CDR2 SYDVKM. Trimming stripped 3 bases from V and 7 bases from J, with 22 bases between. The CDR3: CASSFWVGIGQNEQYF. CDR3 bases: TGTGCCAGCAGTTTTTGGGTGGGAATTGGTCAGAATGAGCAGTACTTC.

This chain uses TRBV4-2 with TRBJ2-5; TRBD1 matches at 7 bases. The CDR3 runs to 17 residues. After removal of 0 bases from V and 4 bases from J, the junction contained 11 bases not matched to a gene. Per germline, CDR1 LGHNA and CDR2 YNFKEQ. In nucleotides, the CDR3 is TGTGCCAGCAGCCAAGAGGGAACAGGGGCGCTTCTAGAGACCCAGTACTTC. It encodes CASSQEGTGALLETQYF.

The V gene is TRBV20-1, the J gene TRBJ2-5; D gene unclear. Per the germline V gene, CDR1 is DFQATT and CDR2 is SNEGSKA (reference sequence). This CDR3 comprises 14 residues. The ends were cut back, 3 bases at V and 11 bases at J, with 22 bases in the middle. CDR3 in amino acids: CSASPSRLPYGQYF. DNA of the CDR3: TGCAGTGCTAGCCCTTCGAGGTTGCCCTACGGGCAGTACTTC.

Many counts were recorded for this clonotype. The V and J genes are TRBV6-2 or TRBV6-3 and TRBJ2-1; D gene unclear. The CDR3 runs to 14 residues. V was cut by 6 bases and J by 7 bases, with 16 bases left in between. CDR1 is MNHEY and CDR2 is SVGEGT in the germline V gene. As DNA, the CDR3 is TGTGCCAGCAGCTACGCGGCGGACCTTAATGAGCAGTTCTTC. It is translated as CASSYAADLNEQFF.

In DNA, the CDR3 is TGTGCCGGTGAAAGAAGGGGAATGGGGGAGCAGTACTTC. Its translation is CAGERRGMGEQYF. The genes are TRBV25-1 and TRBJ2-7; possibly TRBD1 for D (5 bases). With 11 bases removed from V and 7 bases from J, the gap between germline ends came to 21 bases. Germline V gene lookup returns CDR1 MGHDK and CDR2 SYGVNS. This CDR3 is 13 amino acids long.

This clonotype was picked up a small number of times. The rearrangement uses TRBV28 and TRBJ2-3; maybe TRBD2 (6 bases). V lost 8 bases, J lost 1 base, and 19 bases lay in between. CDR3 length: 16 amino acids. Germline V gene sequence: CDR1 MDHEN, CDR2 SYDVKM. Here the CDR3 DNA reads TGTGCCAGCGCCCCCGACAAGGGAGGAGGCACAGATACGCAGTATTTT. This translates into CASAPDKGGGTDTQYF.

The V and J genes are TRBV3-1 and TRBJ2-1; TRBD2 might be the D (5 bases). The CDR3 has 15 amino acids. Trimming stripped 3 bases from V and 4 bases from J, with 13 bases between. The germline gives CDR1 LGHDT, CDR2 YNNKEL (reference sequence). Here the CDR3 reads CASSHGLASYNEQFF. In DNA form, the CDR3 reads TGTGCCAGCAGCCACGGGCTAGCTTCGTACAATGAGCAGTTCTTC.